The clone carrying this T cell receptor beta chain occurred a few times. Its antigen is not known. These data belong to a study of T cells after yellow fever vaccination. General observations from the study: It was a weaker secondary response, yet one that peaked faster, at day 5 versus 15. Overlap between CD4 and CD8 compartments was detected for a small share of clonotypes.

TCRdb re-called the 5' RACE reads with MiXCR, one entry per CDR3 protein. The data show under 400,000 distinct CDR3 sequences, with roughly 11% seen just once and around 18% held by the top ten. The CDR3 is made up of 12 amino acids. Germline lookup yields CDR1 MNHEY and CDR2 SVGAGI. V was clipped by 6 bases and J by 10 bases; unmatched bases: 8. The chain joins TRBV6-5 to TRBJ2-7, with TRBD1 matching 8 bases. The TCR sequence derives from a man between 18 and 35 years old who received the YFV17D yellow fever vaccine. The sequencing used PBMCs, collected on the day of the first yellow fever vaccination. CDR3 coding DNA: TGTGCCAGCAGGGGACAGGACTTGAGACAGTACGTC. It codes for CASRGQDLRQYV.